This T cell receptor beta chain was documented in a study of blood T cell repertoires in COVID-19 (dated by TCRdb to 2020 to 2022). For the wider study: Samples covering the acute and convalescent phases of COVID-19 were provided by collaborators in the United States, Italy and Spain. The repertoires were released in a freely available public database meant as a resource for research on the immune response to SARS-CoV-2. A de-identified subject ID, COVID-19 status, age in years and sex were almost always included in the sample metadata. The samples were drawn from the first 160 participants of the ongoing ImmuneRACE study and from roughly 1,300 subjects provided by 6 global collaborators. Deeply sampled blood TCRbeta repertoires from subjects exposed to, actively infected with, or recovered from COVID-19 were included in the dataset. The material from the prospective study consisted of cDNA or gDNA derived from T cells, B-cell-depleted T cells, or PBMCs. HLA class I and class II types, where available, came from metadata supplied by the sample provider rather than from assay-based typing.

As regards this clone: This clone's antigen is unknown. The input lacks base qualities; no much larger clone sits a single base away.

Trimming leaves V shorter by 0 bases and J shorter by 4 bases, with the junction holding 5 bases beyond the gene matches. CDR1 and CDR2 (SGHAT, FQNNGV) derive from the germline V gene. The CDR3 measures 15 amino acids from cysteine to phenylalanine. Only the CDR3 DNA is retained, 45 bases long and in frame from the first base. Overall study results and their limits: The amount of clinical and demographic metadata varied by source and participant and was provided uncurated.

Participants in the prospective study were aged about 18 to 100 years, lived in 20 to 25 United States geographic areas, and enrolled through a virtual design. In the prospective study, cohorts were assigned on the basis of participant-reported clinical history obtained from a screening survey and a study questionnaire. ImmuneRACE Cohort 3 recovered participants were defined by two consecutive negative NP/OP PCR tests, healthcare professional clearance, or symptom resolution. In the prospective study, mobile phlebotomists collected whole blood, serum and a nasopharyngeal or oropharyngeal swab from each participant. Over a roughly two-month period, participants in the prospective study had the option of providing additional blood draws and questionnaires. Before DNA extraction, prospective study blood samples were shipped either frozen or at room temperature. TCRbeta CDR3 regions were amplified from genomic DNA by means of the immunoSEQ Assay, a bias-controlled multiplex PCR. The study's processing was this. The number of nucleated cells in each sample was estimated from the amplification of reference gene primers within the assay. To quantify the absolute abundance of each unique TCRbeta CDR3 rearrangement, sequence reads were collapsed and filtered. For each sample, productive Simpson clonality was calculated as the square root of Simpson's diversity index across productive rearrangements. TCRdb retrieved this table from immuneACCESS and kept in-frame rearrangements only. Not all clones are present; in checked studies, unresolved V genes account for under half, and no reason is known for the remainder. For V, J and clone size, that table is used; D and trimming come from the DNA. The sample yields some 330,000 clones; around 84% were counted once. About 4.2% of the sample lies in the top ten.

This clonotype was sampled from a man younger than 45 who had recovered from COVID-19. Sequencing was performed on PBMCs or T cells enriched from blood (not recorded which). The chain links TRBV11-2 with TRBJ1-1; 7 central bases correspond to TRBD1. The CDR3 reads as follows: CASSLENRGSTEAFF. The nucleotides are TGTGCCAGCAGCTTAGAGAACAGGGGAAGCACTGAAGCTTTCTTT.